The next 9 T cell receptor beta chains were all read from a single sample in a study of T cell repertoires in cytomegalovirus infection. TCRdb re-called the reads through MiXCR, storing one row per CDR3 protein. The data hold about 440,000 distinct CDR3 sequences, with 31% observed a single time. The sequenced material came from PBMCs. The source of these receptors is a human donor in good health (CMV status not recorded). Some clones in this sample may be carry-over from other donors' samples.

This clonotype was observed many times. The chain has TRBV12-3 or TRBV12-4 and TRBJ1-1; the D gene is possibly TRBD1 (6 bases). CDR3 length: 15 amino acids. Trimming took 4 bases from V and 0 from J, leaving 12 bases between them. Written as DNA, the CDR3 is TGTGCCAGCAGTTCACCACAGGGACTGAACACTGAAGCTTTCTTT. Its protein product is CASSSPQGLNTEAFF.

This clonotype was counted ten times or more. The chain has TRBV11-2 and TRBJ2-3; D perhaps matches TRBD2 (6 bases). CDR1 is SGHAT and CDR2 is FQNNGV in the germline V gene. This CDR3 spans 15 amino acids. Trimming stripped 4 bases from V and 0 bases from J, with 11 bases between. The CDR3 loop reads CASSSGGVSTDTQYF. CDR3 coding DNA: TGTGCCAGCAGCTCCGGGGGTGTTAGCACAGATACGCAGTATTTT.

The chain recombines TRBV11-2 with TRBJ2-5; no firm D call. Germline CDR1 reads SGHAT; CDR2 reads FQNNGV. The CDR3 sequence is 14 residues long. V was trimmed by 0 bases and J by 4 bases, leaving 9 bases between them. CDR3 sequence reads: CASSLDWGRETQYF. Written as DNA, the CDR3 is TGTGCCAGCAGCTTAGATTGGGGAAGAGAGACCCAGTACTTC.

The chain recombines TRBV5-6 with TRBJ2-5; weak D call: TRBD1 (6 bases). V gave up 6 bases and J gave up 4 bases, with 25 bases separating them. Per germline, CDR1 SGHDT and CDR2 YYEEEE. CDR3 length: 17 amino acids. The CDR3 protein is CASNFLRRGQKGETQYF. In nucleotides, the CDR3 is TGTGCCAGCAACTTCCTTCGCAGGGGCCAAAAGGGAGAGACCCAGTACTTC.

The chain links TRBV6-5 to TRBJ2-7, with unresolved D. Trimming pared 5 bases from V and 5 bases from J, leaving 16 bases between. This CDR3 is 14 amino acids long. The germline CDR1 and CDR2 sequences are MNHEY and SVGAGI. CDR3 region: CASSPATVGNEQYF. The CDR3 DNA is TGTGCCAGCAGTCCTGCCACGGTTGGTAACGAGCAGTACTTC.

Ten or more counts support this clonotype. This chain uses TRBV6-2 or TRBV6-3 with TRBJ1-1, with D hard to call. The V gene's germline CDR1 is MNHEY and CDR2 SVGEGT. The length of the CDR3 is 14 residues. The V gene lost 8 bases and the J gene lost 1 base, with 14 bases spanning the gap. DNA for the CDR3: TGTGCCAGCGATCGGATTGGAGGGAACACTGAAGCTTTCTTT. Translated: CASDRIGGNTEAFF.

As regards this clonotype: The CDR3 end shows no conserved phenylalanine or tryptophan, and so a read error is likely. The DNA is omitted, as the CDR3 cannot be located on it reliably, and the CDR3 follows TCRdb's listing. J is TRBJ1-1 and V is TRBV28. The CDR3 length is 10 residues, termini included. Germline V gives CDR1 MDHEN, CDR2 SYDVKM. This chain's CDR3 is CASSEPKDPH.

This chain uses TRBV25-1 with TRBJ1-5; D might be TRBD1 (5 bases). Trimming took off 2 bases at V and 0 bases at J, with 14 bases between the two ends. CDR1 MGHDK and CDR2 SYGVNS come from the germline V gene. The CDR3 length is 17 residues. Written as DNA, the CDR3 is TGTGCCAGCAGTGAAGTGGCAGGGAGAGATAGCAATCAGCCCCAGCATTTT. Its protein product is CASSEVAGRDSNQPQHF.

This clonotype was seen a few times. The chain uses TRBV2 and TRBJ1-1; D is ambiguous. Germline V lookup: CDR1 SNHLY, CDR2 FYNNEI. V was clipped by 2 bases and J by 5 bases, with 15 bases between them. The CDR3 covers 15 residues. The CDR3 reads CASSEIDKVGTEAFF. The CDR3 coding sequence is TGTGCCAGCAGTGAAATAGACAAAGTAGGGACTGAAGCTTTCTTT.